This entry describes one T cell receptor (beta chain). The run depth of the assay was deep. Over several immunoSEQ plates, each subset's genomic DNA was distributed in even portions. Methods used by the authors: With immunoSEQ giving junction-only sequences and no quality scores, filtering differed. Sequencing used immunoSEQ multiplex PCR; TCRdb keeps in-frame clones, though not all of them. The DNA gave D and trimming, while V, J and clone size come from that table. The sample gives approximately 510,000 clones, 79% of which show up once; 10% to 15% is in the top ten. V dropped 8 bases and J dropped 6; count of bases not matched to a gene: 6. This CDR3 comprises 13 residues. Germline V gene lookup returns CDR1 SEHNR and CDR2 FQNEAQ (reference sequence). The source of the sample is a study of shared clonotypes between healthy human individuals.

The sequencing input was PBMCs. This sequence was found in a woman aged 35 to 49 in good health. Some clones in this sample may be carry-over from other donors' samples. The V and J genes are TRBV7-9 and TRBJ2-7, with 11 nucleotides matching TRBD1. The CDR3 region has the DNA TGTGCCAGCCGAGGGACAGGGGGTTCCGAGCAGTACTTC. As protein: CASRGTGGSEQYF.